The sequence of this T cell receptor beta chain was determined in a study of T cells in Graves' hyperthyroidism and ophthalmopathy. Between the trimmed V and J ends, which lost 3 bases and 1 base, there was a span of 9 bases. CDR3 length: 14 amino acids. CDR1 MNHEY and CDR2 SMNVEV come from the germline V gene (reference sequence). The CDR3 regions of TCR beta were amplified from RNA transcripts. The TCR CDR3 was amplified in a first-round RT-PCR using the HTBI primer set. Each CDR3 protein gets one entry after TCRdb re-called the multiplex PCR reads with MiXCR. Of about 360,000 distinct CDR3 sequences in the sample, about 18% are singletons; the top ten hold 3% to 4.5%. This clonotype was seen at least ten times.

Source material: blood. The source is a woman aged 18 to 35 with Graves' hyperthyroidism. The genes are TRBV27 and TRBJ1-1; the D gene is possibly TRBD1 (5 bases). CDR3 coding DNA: TGTGCCAGCAGTTTTCAGGGAAGGAACACTGAAGCTTTCTTT. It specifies CASSFQGRNTEAFF.